These 16 T cell receptor beta chains were sequenced from one sample in a study of blood T cell repertoires in COVID-19. Method: immunoSEQ multiplex PCR; TCRdb's copy keeps in-frame clones and lacks some. The profile shows roughly 38,000 clones, over 60% of them singletons. Sequencing used peripheral blood. These receptor sequences come from a man in his sixties with active COVID-19.

The V gene is TRBV7-9, the J gene TRBJ2-7; 9 nucleotides align to TRBD2. V shed 1 base and J 0 bases; nucleotides not matched to a gene: 4. Germline V gives CDR1 SEHNR, CDR2 FQNEAQ (reference sequence). The CDR3 loop spans 16 amino acids. This CDR3 reads CASSLDSGGLSYEQYF. For the CDR3, the DNA is TGTGCCAGCAGCTTAGATAGCGGGGGCCTCTCCTACGAGCAGTACTTC. The variable domain in full, completed from reference TRBV7-9 and TRBJ2-7, reads DTGVSQNPRHKITKRGQNVTFRCDPISEHNRLYWYRQTLGQGPEFLTYFQNEAQLEKSRLLSDRFSAERPKGSFSTLEIQRTEQGDSAMYLCASSLDSGGLSYEQYFGPGTRLTVT.

The CDR3 sequence: CSASWGEETQYF. The CDR3 DNA is TGCAGTGCTAGTTGGGGCGAAGAGACCCAGTACTTC. The chain uses TRBV20-1 and TRBJ2-5; TRBD1 is a possible D gene (5 bases). Trimming left V 3 bases short and J 3 bases short, with 8 bases between. The CDR3 is 12 residues long. CDR1 DFQATT and CDR2 SNEGSKA come from the germline V gene (reference sequence).

The CDR3 bases are TGTGCCAGCACCGCCACAGGGAACACTGAAGCTTTCTTT. Encoded protein: CASTATGNTEAFF. V usage is TRBV12-3 or TRBV12-4 and J usage is TRBJ1-1, with TRBD1 as a possible D gene (5 bases). The CDR3 spans 13 residues. Trimming took off 7 bases at V and 1 base at J, with 10 bases between the two ends.

In its sample, this clone was seen once. The chain recombines TRBV7-9 with TRBJ1-1; TRBD1 is a possible D gene (6 bases). Trimming took 2 bases from V and 10 from J, leaving 14 bases between them. Germline V gene lookup returns CDR1 SEHNR and CDR2 FQNEAQ (reference sequence). This CDR3 contains 13 residues. CDR3 sequence (DNA): TGTGCCAGCAGCTTAAGGGGGAGGGGTAGAGCTTTCTTT. Encoded protein: CASSLRGRGRAFF.

The chain has TRBV7-8 and TRBJ1-1; D possibly corresponds to TRBD1 (6 bases). There are 14 residues in the CDR3. Deletions cut 0 bases from V and 6 bases from J, with 11 bases between. Germline CDR1 is SGHVS and CDR2 is FQNEAQ. For the CDR3, the DNA is TGTGCCAGCAGCTTAGCGCTGACAGGCCCTGAAGCTTTCTTT. It yields the protein CASSLALTGPEAFF.

There are a few counts of this clone. The chain couples TRBV5-1 to TRBJ1-1, with 11 nucleotides matching TRBD1. This CDR3 spans 14 amino acids. Germline V gene lookup returns CDR1 SGHRS and CDR2 YFSETQ. The V segment lost 4 bases and the J segment 1 base; nucleotides outside the gene matches: 0. The DNA of the CDR3 is TGCGCCAGCAGCGGACAGGGGGCGAACACTGAAGCTTTCTTT. Its translation is CASSGQGANTEAFF. Full variable domain (remainder filled in from reference TRBV5-1 and TRBJ1-1): KAGVTQTPRYLIKTRGQQVTLSCSPISGHRSVSWYQQTPGQGLQFLFEYFSETQRNKGNFPGRFSGRQFSNSRSEMNVSTLELGDSALYLCASSGQGANTEAFFGQGTRLTVV.

This chain joins TRBV4-1 and TRBJ2-1; 11 bases are a match to TRBD2. V shed 2 bases, J shed 3 bases, and the junction held 3 bases outside the gene matches. This CDR3 spans 16 amino acids. CDR1 is MGHRA and CDR2 is YSYEKL in the germline V gene. In DNA form, the CDR3 reads TGCGCCAGCAGCCAATGGACTAGCGGGCACTACAATGAGCAGTTCTTC. Its protein product is CASSQWTSGHYNEQFF.

This clone was counted once. The chain employs TRBV5-4 and TRBJ1-4, with TRBD1 matching over 7 bases. Germline CDR1 is SGHNT and CDR2 is YYREEE (reference sequence). The CDR3 totals 14 residues. V shed 2 bases, J shed 5 bases, and the junction held 3 bases outside the gene matches. CDR3 sequence reads: CASSFGQANEKLFF. In DNA, the CDR3 is TGTGCCAGCAGCTTCGGACAGGCCAATGAAAAACTGTTTTTT.

Here the CDR3 reads CALTGNLNTGELFF. The CDR3, as DNA: TGTGCTTTAACCGGGAATCTCAACACCGGGGAGCTGTTTTTT. J is TRBJ2-2 and V is TRBV2; tentative D call: TRBD2 (5 bases). The CDR3 extends over 14 amino acids. Germline values: CDR1 SNHLY, CDR2 FYNNEI.

This clone was observed a single time. The chain carries TRBV18 and TRBJ1-2; no reliable D call. In germline, CDR1 is KGHSH, CDR2 LQKENI. This CDR3 region has 14 residues. The V and J ends lost 3 bases and 4 bases respectively, with 12 bases between them. The CDR3 protein is CASSPREGGYGYTF. The CDR3 nucleotides read TGTGCCAGCTCACCGAGGGAGGGTGGCTATGGCTACACCTTC. The variable domain in full, with the rest retrieved from reference TRBV18 and TRBJ1-2, is NAGVMQNPRHLVRRRGQEARLRCSPMKGHSHVYWYRQLPEEGLKFMVYLQKENIIDESGMPKERFSAEFPKEGPSILRIQQVVRGDSAAYFCASSPREGGYGYTFGSGTRLTVV.

The gene calls are TRBV7-9 and TRBJ2-1; TRBD1 agrees at 8 bases. Germline trimming cut 6 bases from V and 5 bases from J; bases unmatched to any gene: 6. The CDR3 extends over 14 amino acids. Germline CDR1 SEHNR, CDR2 FQNEAQ (reference sequence). The CDR3 sequence is CASSRTGMDNEQFF. CDR3 in DNA: TGTGCCAGCAGTAGGACAGGGATGGACAATGAGCAGTTCTTC.

The chain employs TRBV7-2 and TRBJ2-7; no clear D. Germline loops: CDR1 SGHTA, CDR2 FQGNSA. This CDR3 is 16 amino acids long. Trimming shortened V by 7 bases and J by 4 bases, and 23 bases separated the two germline ends. The CDR3 sequence is CASTPAQEFLGYEQYF. CDR3 in DNA: TGTGCCAGCACCCCGGCCCAGGAATTCCTCGGATACGAGCAGTACTTC.

The V gene is TRBV3-1 (or the pseudogene TRBV3-2), the J gene TRBJ2-1, with 12 bases identical to TRBD2. The CDR3 is made up of 15 amino acids. The J segment lost 7 bases and the V segment lost 3 bases, leaving 4 bases of the junction unmatched. The germline CDR1 and CDR2 sequences are LGHDT and YNNKEL (reference sequence). The CDR3 is CASSQLAGGQNEQFF. For the CDR3, the DNA is TGTGCCAGCAGCCAGCTAGCGGGAGGGCAAAATGAGCAGTTCTTC.

This clone appeared a single time. As DNA, the CDR3 is TGTGCCAGCAGCGTAGCTCCTAGCGGGACTTACAATGAGCAGTTCTTC. Its translation: CASSVAPSGTYNEQFF. The chain joins TRBV9 to TRBJ2-1, with TRBD2 matching over 9 bases. The CDR3 length is 16 residues. CDR1 SGDLS and CDR2 YYNGEE come from the germline V gene. V was pared by 0 bases and J by 4 bases, with 5 bases of the junction left unmatched. Full variable domain (missing parts from reference TRBV9 and TRBJ2-1): DSGVTQTPKHLITATGQRVTLRCSPRSGDLSVYWYQQSLDQGLQFLIQYYNGEERAKGNILERFSAQQFPDLHSELNLSSLELGDSALYFCASSVAPSGTYNEQFFGPGTRLTVL.

V gene TRBV7-8 combines with J gene TRBJ1-6; D uncertain. Germline lookup yields CDR1 SGHVS and CDR2 FQNEAQ. Between the trimmed V and J ends, which lost 2 bases and 0 bases, there was a span of 11 bases. This CDR3 has 17 residues. CDR3: CASSLSSQPSYNSPLHF. The CDR3 nucleotides read TGTGCCAGCAGCTTAAGTAGCCAGCCCTCCTATAATTCACCCCTCCACTTT.

The chain joins TRBV7-9 to TRBJ2-7, with TRBD2 as a possible D gene (5 bases). The V and J ends lost 5 bases and 7 bases respectively, with 24 bases between them. Germline assignment: CDR1 SEHNR and CDR2 FQNEAQ (reference sequence). The CDR3 consists of 16 residues. The CDR3, as DNA: TGTGCCAGCAGCCCCCGAGGGAAGACTGACTTTGGGGAGCAGTACTTC. This gives the protein CASSPRGKTDFGEQYF.